The source of this T cell receptor beta chain is a study of blood T cell repertoires in COVID-19. Overall study: Samples representing acute and convalescent COVID-19 were sourced from the United States, Italy and Spain.

All enrollees were about 18 to 89 years old and from 24 US areas. Germline lookup yields CDR1 KGHSH and CDR2 LQKENI. The CDR3 covers 15 residues. V gave up 6 bases and J gave up 6 bases; unmatched junction bases: 12. The protocol was immunoSEQ multiplex PCR, while the TCRdb copy is restricted to in-frame clones and leaves out a portion. The data show more than 200,000 clones, with about 87% seen just once and roughly 3.7% held by the top ten. Sample: PBMCs or T cells enriched from blood (not recorded which). The chain has TRBV18 and TRBJ1-1, with 8 positions matching TRBD1. The TCR was taken from a woman in her thirties who had been exposed to COVID-19. CDR3 protein: CASSVTGGVWSEAFF. The CDR3 DNA sequence: TGTGCCAGCTCGGTTACAGGGGGGGTTTGGTCTGAAGCTTTCTTT.